This TCR beta chain was identified in a study of blood T cell repertoires in COVID-19. Study-wide context: There were acute and convalescent COVID-19 samples, and they came from the United States, Italy and Spain.

The junction had 8 bases not matched to a gene; V was cut back by 0 bases and J by 3 bases. Per the germline V gene, CDR1 is SGDLS and CDR2 is YYNGEE. The length of the CDR3 is 16 residues. Per the authors' pipeline: Nucleated cell number was recorded as an estimate derived from reference gene primer amplification. Libraries were prepared by immunoSEQ multiplex PCR; TCRdb keeps only in-frame clonotypes and omits some of them. V, J and clone size are taken as reported in that table, and D and trimming were inferred from the DNA itself. The table records some 220,000 clones, under 85% of them present only once.

The material sequenced was peripheral blood. The chain employs TRBV9 and TRBJ2-5; 7 bases match TRBD2. This clonotype was sampled from a human donor in a cohort sampled during active COVID-19. CDR3 loop: CASSVATSLAEETQYF. In DNA form, the CDR3 reads TGTGCCAGCAGCGTAGCTACAAGTCTAGCGGAAGAGACCCAGTACTTC. The full variable domain, with the rest looked up from reference TRBV9 and TRBJ2-5, is DSGVTQTPKHLITATGQRVTLRCSPRSGDLSVYWYQQSLDQGLQFLIQYYNGEERAKGNILERFSAQQFPDLHSELNLSSLELGDSALYFCASSVATSLAEETQYFGPGTRLLVL.